The T cell receptor beta chain described here comes from a study of technical replicates of blood from a handful of donors. Sequenced by immunoSEQ multiplex PCR; TCRdb stores in-frame clones only, minus some. The table lists about 82,000 clones, around 96% of them singletons, with 0.37% in the top ten. The specimen was T cells isolated from PBMCs. This TCR was sampled from a human donor in good health.

The CDR3 loop is CASSPGQGNIQYF. The CDR3 coding sequence is TGTGCCAGCAGTCCAGGACAGGGGAACATTCAGTACTTC. V and J are TRBV28 and TRBJ2-4; 9 positions agree with TRBD1. V lost 5 bases and J lost 7; bases outside the gene matches: 3. Germline assignment: CDR1 MDHEN and CDR2 SYDVKM. CDR3 length: 13 amino acids.